This T cell receptor (beta chain) appears in the sequencing data of a study of T cells after somatic rescue of genetic block. The method was immunoSEQ multiplex PCR; TCRdb's version includes in-frame clones alone and lacks a portion of them. The sample has 10,000 to 15,000 clones; over 65% are singletons. The germline V gene has CDR1 SGHNT and CDR2 YYREEE (reference sequence). The trim removed 4 bases at V and 1 base at J, leaving 4 bases unmatched. The CDR3 has 15 residues. The sequencing input was peripheral blood mononuclear cells (PBMCs). The receptor's source is a boy aged 5-17 years. The chain recombines TRBV5-4 with TRBJ2-3, with 9 nucleotides matching TRBD2. The CDR3 protein is CASSGGGAGTDTQYF. The CDR3 bases are TGTGCCAGCAGCGGCGGGGGGGCTGGCACAGATACGCAGTATTTT.